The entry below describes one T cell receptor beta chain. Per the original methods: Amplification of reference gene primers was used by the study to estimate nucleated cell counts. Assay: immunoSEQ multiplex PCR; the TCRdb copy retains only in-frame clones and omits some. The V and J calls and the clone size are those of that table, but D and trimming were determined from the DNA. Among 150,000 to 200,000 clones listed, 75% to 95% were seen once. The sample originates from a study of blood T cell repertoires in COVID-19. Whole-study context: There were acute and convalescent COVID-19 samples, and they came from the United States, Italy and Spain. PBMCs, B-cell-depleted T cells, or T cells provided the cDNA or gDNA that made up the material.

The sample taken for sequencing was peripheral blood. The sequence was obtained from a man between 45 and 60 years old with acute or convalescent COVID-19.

CDR3 sequence reads: CASSLSRTGELFF. In DNA form, the CDR3 reads TGTGCCAGCAGTTTATCTCGCACCGGGGAGCTGTTTTTT. J is TRBJ2-2 and V is TRBV27; D is ambiguous. The length of the CDR3 is 13 residues. CDR1 is MNHEY, CDR2 SMNVEV, per germline (reference sequence). Trimming removed 0 bases at V and 4 bases at J, with 3 bases between.